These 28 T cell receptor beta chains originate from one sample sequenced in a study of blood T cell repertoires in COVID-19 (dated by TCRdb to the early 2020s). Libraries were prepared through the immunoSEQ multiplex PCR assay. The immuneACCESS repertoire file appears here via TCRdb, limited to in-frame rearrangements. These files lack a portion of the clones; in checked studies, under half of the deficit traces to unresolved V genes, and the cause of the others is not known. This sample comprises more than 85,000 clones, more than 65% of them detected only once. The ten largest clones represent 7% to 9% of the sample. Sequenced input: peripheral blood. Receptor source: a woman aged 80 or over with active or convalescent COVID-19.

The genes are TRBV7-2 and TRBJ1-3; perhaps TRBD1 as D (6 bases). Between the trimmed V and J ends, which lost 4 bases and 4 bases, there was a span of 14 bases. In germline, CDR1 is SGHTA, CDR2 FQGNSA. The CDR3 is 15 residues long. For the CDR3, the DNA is TGTGCCAGCAGCTCCCGCACGGGGGGCGGAAACACCATATATTTT. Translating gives CASSSRTGGGNTIYF.

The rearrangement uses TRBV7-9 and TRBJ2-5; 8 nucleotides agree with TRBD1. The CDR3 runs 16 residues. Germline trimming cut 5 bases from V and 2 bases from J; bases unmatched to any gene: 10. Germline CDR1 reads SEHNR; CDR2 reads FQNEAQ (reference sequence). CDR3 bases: TGTGCCAGCAGCCCCGGACAACAGGGGGTTCAAGAGACCCAGTACTTC. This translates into CASSPGQQGVQETQYF.

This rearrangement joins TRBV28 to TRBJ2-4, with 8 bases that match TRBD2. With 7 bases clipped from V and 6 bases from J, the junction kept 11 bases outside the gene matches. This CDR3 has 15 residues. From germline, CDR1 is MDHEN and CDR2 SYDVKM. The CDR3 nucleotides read TGTGCCAGCAAATTAGCCGCCCGGGGGGGAAACATTCAGTACTTC. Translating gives CASKLAARGGNIQYF.

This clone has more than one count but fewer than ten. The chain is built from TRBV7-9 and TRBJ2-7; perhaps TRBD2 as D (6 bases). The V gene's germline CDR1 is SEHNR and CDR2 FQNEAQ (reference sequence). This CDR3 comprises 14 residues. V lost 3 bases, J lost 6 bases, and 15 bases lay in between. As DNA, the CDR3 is TGTGCCAGCAGCTTCTCCCTAGCGAGGGTCGAGCAGTACTTC. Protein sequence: CASSFSLARVEQYF. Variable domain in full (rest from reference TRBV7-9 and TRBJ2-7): DTGVSQNPRHKITKRGQNVTFRCDPISEHNRLYWYRQTLGQGPEFLTYFQNEAQLEKSRLLSDRFSAERPKGSFSTLEIQRTEQGDSAMYLCASSFSLARVEQYFGPGTRLTVT.

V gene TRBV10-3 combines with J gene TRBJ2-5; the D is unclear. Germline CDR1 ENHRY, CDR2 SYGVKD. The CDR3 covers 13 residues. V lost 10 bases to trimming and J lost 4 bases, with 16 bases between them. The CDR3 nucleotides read TGTGCCAGCGGTGGTAGAGAAGGAGAGACCCAGTACTTC. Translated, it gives CASGGREGETQYF.

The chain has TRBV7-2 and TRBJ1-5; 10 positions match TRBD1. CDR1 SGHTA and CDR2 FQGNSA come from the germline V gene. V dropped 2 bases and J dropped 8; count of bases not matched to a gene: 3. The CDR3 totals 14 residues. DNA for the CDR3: TGTGCCAGCAGCTTATCAGGACAGGGGGAGCCCCAGCATTTT. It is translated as CASSLSGQGEPQHF.

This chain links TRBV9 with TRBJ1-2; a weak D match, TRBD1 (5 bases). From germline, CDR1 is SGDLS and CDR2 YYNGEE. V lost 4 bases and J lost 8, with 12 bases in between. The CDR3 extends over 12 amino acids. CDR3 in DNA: TGTGCCAGCAGCTCCTCAGGGCTGGGCTACACCTTC. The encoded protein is CASSSSGLGYTF.

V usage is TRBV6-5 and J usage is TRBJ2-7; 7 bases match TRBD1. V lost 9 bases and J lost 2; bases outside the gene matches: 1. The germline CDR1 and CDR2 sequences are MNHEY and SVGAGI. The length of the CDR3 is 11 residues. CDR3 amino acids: CASGTAYEQYF. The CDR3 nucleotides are TGTGCCAGTGGGACAGCCTACGAGCAGTACTTC.

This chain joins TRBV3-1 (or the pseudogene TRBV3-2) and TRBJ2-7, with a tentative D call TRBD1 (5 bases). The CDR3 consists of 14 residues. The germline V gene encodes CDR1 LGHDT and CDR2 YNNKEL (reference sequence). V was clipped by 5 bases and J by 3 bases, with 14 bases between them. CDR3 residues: CASSLGPRVYEQYF. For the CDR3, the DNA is TGTGCCAGCAGCTTGGGGCCCCGAGTCTACGAGCAGTACTTC.

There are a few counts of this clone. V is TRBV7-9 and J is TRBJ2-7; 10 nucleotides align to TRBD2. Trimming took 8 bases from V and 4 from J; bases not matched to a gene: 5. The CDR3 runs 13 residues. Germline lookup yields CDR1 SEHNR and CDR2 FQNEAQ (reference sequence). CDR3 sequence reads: CASGGTSEYEQYF. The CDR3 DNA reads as TGTGCCAGCGGCGGGACTAGCGAGTACGAGCAGTACTTC.

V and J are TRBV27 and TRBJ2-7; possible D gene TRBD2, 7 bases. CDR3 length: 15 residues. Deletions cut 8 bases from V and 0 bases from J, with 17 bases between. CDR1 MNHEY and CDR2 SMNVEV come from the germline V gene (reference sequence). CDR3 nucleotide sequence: TGTGCCAGCCTCCCCGGGGGGCAGGGCTCCTACGAGCAGTACTTC. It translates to CASLPGGQGSYEQYF.

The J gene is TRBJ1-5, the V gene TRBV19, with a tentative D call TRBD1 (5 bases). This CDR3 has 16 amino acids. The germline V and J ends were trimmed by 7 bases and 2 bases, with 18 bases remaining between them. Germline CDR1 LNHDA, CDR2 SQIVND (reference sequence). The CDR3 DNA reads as TGTGCCAGTACCCAAATGTGGCAGGGCCGCAATCAGCCCCAGCATTTT. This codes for CASTQMWQGRNQPQHF. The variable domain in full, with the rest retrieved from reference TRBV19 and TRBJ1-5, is DGGITQSPKYLFRKEGQNVTLSCEQNLNHDAMYWYRQDPGQGLRLIYYSQIVNDFQKGDIAEGYSVSREKKESFPLTVTSAQKNPTAFYLCASTQMWQGRNQPQHFGDGTRLSIL.

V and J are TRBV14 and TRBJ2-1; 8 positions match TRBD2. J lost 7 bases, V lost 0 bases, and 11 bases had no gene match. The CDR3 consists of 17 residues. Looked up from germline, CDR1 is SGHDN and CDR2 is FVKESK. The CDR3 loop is CASSQDLVAGFLNEQFF. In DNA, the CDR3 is TGTGCCAGCAGCCAAGATTTGGTAGCGGGATTCCTGAATGAGCAGTTCTTC.

CDR3 protein: CASSTLPTDEQYF. DNA of the CDR3: TGTGCCAGTAGTACACTTCCTACGGACGAGCAGTACTTC. This rearrangement joins TRBV19 to TRBJ2-7; no firm D call. The CDR3 runs to 13 residues. With 4 bases removed from V and 5 bases from J, the gap between germline ends came to 12 bases. Germline values: CDR1 LNHDA, CDR2 SQIVND (reference sequence).

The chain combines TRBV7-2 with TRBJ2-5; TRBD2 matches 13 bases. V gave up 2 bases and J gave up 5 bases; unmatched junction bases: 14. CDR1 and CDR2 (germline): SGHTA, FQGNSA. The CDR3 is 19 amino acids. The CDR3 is CASSLSGTSGTRAAETQYF. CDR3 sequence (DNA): TGTGCCAGCAGCTTATCCGGGACTAGCGGGACTCGGGCGGCGGAGACCCAGTACTTC.

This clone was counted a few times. CDR3 residues: CASSHYGLAGGQDTQYF. CDR3 coding DNA: TGTGCCAGCAGCCACTACGGACTAGCGGGAGGGCAAGATACGCAGTATTTT. The rearrangement joins TRBV14 to TRBJ2-3, with 15 bases matching TRBD2. Germline V gene sequence: CDR1 SGHDN, CDR2 FVKESK. With V trimmed by 3 bases and J by 5 bases, 6 bases remained unmatched. The CDR3 totals 17 residues.

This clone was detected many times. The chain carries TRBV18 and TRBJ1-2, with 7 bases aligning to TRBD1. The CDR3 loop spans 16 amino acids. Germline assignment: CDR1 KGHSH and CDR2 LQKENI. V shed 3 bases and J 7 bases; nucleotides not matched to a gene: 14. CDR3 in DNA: TGTGCCAGCTCACCGTCCCCGGGACAGTCGTCTGGTGGCTACACCTTC. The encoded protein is CASSPSPGQSSGGYTF.

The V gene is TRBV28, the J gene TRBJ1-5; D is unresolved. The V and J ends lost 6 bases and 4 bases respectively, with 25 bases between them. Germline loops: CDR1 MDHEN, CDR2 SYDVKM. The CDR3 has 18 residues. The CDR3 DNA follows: TGTGCCAGCAGACCCCAAAGGAGAACCGGAGGCCGAAATCAGCCCCAGCATTTT. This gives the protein CASRPQRRTGGRNQPQHF.

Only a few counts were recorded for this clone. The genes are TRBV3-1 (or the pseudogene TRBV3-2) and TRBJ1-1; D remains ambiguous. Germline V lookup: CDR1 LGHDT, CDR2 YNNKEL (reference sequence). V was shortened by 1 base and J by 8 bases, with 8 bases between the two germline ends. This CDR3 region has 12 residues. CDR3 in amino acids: CASSQGSREAFF. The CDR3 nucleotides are TGTGCCAGCAGCCAAGGGTCACGGGAAGCTTTCTTT.

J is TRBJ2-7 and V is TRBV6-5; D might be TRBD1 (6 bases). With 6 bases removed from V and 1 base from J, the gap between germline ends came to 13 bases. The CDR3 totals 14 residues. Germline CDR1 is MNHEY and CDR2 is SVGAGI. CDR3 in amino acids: CASSQSTGSYEQYF. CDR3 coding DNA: TGTGCCAGCAGCCAGTCCACAGGGTCCTACGAGCAGTACTTC.

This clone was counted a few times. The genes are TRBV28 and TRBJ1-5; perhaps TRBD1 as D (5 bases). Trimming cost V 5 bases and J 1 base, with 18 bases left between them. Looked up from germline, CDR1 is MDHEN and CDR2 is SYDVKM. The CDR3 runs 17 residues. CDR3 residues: CASSVVWSRGSNQPQHF. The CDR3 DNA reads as TGTGCCAGCAGTGTCGTGTGGTCCCGGGGGAGCAATCAGCCCCAGCATTTT.

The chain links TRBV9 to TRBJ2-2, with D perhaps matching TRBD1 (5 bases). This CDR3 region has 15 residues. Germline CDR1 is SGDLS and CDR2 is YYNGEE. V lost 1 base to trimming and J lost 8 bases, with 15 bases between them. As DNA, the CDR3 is TGTGCCAGCAGCGTACAGGGAAGGGTCTTAGGGGAGCTGTTTTTT. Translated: CASSVQGRVLGELFF. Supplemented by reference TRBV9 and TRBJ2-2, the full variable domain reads DSGVTQTPKHLITATGQRVTLRCSPRSGDLSVYWYQQSLDQGLQFLIQYYNGEERAKGNILERFSAQQFPDLHSELNLSSLELGDSALYFCASSVQGRVLGELFFGEGSRLTVL.

This CDR3 is CASTDGQGNTEAFF. The DNA of the CDR3 is TGTGCCAGCACTGATGGACAGGGGAACACTGAAGCTTTCTTT. The rearrangement links TRBV6-4 to TRBJ1-1, with 8 bases identical to TRBD1. CDR1 and CDR2 from the germline V gene are MRHNA and SNTAGT. The CDR3 runs to 14 residues. Trimming took 7 bases from V and 1 from J; bases not matched to a gene: 5.

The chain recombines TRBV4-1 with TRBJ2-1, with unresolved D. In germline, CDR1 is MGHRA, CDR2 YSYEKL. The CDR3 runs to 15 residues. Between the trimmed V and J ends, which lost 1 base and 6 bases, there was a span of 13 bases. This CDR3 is CASSQGVLRRNEQFF. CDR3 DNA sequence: TGCGCCAGCAGCCAAGGAGTCTTGCGGCGCAATGAGCAGTTCTTC.

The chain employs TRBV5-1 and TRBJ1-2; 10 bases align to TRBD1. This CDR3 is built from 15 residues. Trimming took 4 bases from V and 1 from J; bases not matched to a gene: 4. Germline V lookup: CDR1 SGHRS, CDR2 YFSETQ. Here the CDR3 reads CASSRGTGDNYGYTF. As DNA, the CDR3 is TGCGCCAGCAGCCGCGGGACAGGGGATAACTATGGCTACACCTTC.

CDR3 coding DNA: TGTGCCAGCAGCCAAGATGGCCTTCTCACCGGGGAGCTGTTTTTT. Its protein product is CASSQDGLLTGELFF. The chain recombines TRBV4-2 with TRBJ2-2, with unresolved D. The CDR3 extends over 15 amino acids. In germline, CDR1 is LGHNA, CDR2 YNFKEQ. The V end lost 0 bases, the J end lost 4 bases, and 9 bases lay between the germline ends.

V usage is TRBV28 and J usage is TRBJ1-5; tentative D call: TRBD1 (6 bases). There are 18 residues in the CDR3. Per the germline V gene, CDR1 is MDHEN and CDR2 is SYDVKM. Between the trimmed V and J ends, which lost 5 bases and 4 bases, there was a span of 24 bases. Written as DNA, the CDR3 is TGTGCCAGCAGTCCTATTGGGGGTGGGGCAGGGGAGAATCAGCCCCAGCATTTT. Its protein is CASSPIGGGAGENQPQHF.

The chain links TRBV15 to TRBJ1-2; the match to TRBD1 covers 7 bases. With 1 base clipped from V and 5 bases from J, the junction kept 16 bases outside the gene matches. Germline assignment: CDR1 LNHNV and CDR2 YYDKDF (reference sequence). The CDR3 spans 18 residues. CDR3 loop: CATSRAKGAEGAGYGYTF. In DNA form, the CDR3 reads TGTGCCACCAGCAGAGCGAAAGGAGCCGAGGGGGCTGGGTATGGCTACACCTTC.